Listed below are T cell receptor beta chains from one sample, sequenced in a study of T cell repertoires in cytomegalovirus infection. TCRdb reanalysed the reads using MiXCR and keeps one entry per CDR3 protein. The sample lists around 210,000 distinct CDR3 sequences, roughly 6.5% occurring once. Sequencing was performed on PBMCs. These receptor sequences come from a human donor in good health (CMV status not recorded). Some clones in this sample may be carry-over from other donors' samples. Each CDR3 is given with its conserved first and last residue.

V: TRBV7-2; J: TRBJ2-1; CDR3: CASSLGVGVLYNEQFF
V: TRBV20-1; J: TRBJ1-5; CDR3: CSATRGVNQPQHF
V: TRBV2; J: TRBJ1-4; CDR3: CASSGDRDRSATNEKLFF
V: TRBV5-5; J: TRBJ2-1; CDR3: CASREENSYNEQFF
V: TRBV7-2; J: TRBJ2-2; CDR3: CASSLRPTGGTGELFF
V: TRBV14; J: TRBJ1-2; CDR3: CASSLTGQDYGYTF
V: TRBV7-2; J: TRBJ2-1; CDR3: CASSLEDLGNEQFF
V: TRBV7-2; J: TRBJ1-2; CDR3: CASSLRDGYGYTF
V: TRBV30; J: TRBJ1-1; CDR3: CAWSALGSGLRDTEAFF
V: TRBV20-1; J: TRBJ2-5; CDR3: CSARGQGGPETQYF
V: TRBV13; J: TRBJ2-6; CDR3: CASSSPSQPGPSSGANVLTF
V: TRBV7-9; J: TRBJ2-3; CDR3: CASSLPRPSTDTQYF
V: TRBV7-2; J: TRBJ1-5; CDR3: CASTMDGSSNQPQHF
V: TRBV6-6; J: TRBJ2-7; CDR3: CASSRQGASYEQYF
V: TRBV6-6; J: TRBJ2-1; CDR3: CASRGGQRSSYNEQFF
V: TRBV2; J: TRBJ1-1; CDR3: CASSEAYGGGNTEAFF